This T cell receptor (beta chain) was observed in a study of shared clonotypes between healthy human individuals. Findings and caveats of the study: Few donors restricted represented genetic and exposure-history diversity.

Concerning this clone itself: Antigen unknown.

TCRdb's table, derived via immunoSEQ multiplex PCR, lists solely in-frame clones and lacks some. The table records about 2.1 million clones, roughly 95% of them present only once. Naive CD8 cells lacked CD45RO and underwent positive selection for CCR7, leaving out terminally differentiated effector memory CD45RA+ cells. The sequencing sample was made of naive CD8+ T cells from PBMCs. The origin of this receptor is a man between 18 and 35 years old in good health. Some clones in this sample may be carry-over from other donors' samples.

The CDR3 loop is CASSFRGGNTIYF. CDR3 bases: TGTGCCAGCAGCTTTCGGGGTGGAAACACCATATATTTT. The V gene is TRBV5-4, the J gene TRBJ1-3; D unresolved. Germline loops: CDR1 SGHNT, CDR2 YYREEE (reference sequence). Trimming took 2 bases from V and 3 from J, leaving 6 bases between them. The CDR3 extends over 13 amino acids.